This entry lists 30 T cell receptor beta chains sequenced from one sample in a study of blood T cell repertoires in COVID-19. TCRdb keeps only in-frame clones here, not all; method: immunoSEQ multiplex PCR. The data show approximately 110,000 clones, with 75% to 90% seen just once and roughly 32% held by the top ten. The sequenced sample was peripheral blood. These receptors all come from a woman over 75 with acute or convalescent COVID-19.

This clone was observed a single time. The rearrangement joins TRBV6-2 or TRBV6-3 to TRBJ1-2; 12 bases are a match to TRBD1. The length of the CDR3 is 15 residues. CDR1 is MNHEY, CDR2 SVGEGT, per germline. Trimming removed 2 bases from V and 2 bases from J; junction bases left unmatched: 0. CDR3 sequence (DNA): TGTGCCAGCAGTTACGGGACAGGGGGCAACTATGGCTACACCTTC. This translates into CASSYGTGGNYGYTF.

The chain couples TRBV12-3 or TRBV12-4 to TRBJ1-1; D call uncertain. V was clipped by 3 bases and J by 0 bases, with 5 bases between them. There are 13 residues in the CDR3. The CDR3 region has the DNA TGTGCCAGCAGTTTGAACTTGAACACTGAAGCTTTCTTT. Amino acids: CASSLNLNTEAFF.

The chain recombines TRBV6-1 with TRBJ1-1, with D tentatively TRBD1 (6 bases). The CDR3 is made up of 15 amino acids. CDR1 and CDR2 from the germline V gene are MNHNS and SASEGT. The V end lost 2 bases, the J end lost 4 bases, and 14 bases lay between the germline ends. As DNA, the CDR3 is TGTGCCAGCAGTGAATGGGGGCTCTGGATCACTGAAGCTTTCTTT. This translates into CASSEWGLWITEAFF.

The chain couples TRBV2 to TRBJ2-7; D is perhaps TRBD1 (6 bases). Germline loops: CDR1 SNHLY, CDR2 FYNNEI. V was trimmed by 4 bases and J by 2 bases, leaving 15 bases between them. The CDR3 spans 15 residues. This CDR3 is CASSAVSGAPYEQYF. The CDR3 nucleotides read TGTGCCAGCAGTGCGGTTTCAGGGGCTCCCTACGAGCAGTACTTC.

J is TRBJ1-3 and V is TRBV30; 8 nucleotides agree with TRBD1. The V gene's germline CDR1 is GTSNPN and CDR2 SVGIG (reference sequence). The CDR3 has 16 residues. Trimming cost V 2 bases and J 0 bases; bases outside gene matches: 6. The CDR3, as DNA: TGTGCCTGGAGTTCCGGGACAGGTGCCTCTGGAAACACCATATATTTT. Its protein product is CAWSSGTGASGNTIYF. The variable domain in full, with the rest retrieved from reference TRBV30 and TRBJ1-3, is SQTIHQWPATLVQPVGSPLSLECTVEGTSNPNLYWYRQAAGRGLQLLFYSVGIGQISSEVPQNLSASRPQDRQFILSSKKLLLSDSGFYLCAWSSGTGASGNTIYFGEGSWLTVV.

This chain connects TRBV6-5 to TRBJ1-6, with D tentatively TRBD1 (6 bases). CDR3 length equals 15 residues. V lost 10 bases and J lost 8, with 21 bases in between. From germline, CDR1 is MNHEY and CDR2 SVGAGI. The CDR3 is CATGLGGLRDSPLHF. For the CDR3, the DNA is TGTGCCACCGGATTGGGGGGGCTGAGGGATTCACCCCTCCACTTT.

The chain joins TRBV7-3 to TRBJ1-1, with TRBD1 as a possible D gene (5 bases). CDR3 size: 17 residues. Trimming left V 5 bases short and J 3 bases short, with 22 bases between. Germline CDR1 SGHTA, CDR2 FQGTGA. Here the CDR3 DNA reads TGTGCCAGCAGCCGTAAAGCGGCGGCAGGGAGGGACACTGAAGCTTTCTTT. Translation gives CASSRKAAAGRDTEAFF.

The V gene is TRBV6-5, the J gene TRBJ2-6, with a possible D match to TRBD1 (5 bases). Per the germline V gene, CDR1 is MNHEY and CDR2 is SVGAGI. V was shortened by 4 bases and J by 0 bases, with 10 bases between the two germline ends. The CDR3 is made up of 16 amino acids. In nucleotides, the CDR3 is TGTGCCAGCAGTTCAGTGACAGTCTCTGGGGCCAACGTCCTGACTTTC. Its translation: CASSSVTVSGANVLTF.

The chain has TRBV19 and TRBJ2-7; D might be TRBD2 (5 bases). There are 11 residues in the CDR3. V was trimmed by 3 bases and J by 6 bases, leaving 6 bases between them. From germline, CDR1 is LNHDA and CDR2 SQIVND (reference sequence). CDR3 region: CASSIRGEQYF. The CDR3 DNA is TGTGCCAGTAGTATTCGGGGCGAGCAGTACTTC.

The rearrangement links TRBV7-3 to TRBJ2-1, with TRBD2 identical over 13 bases. V dropped 5 bases and J dropped 8; count of bases not matched to a gene: 9. The germline V gene encodes CDR1 SGHTA and CDR2 FQGTGA. This CDR3 region has 16 residues. The DNA of the CDR3 is TGTGCCAGCAGCCTTACTAGCGGGGGGGCTTGGCATGAGCAGTTCTTC. Translating it yields CASSLTSGGAWHEQFF.

The chain combines TRBV2 with TRBJ2-3, with D perhaps TRBD1 (6 bases). Trimming pared 8 bases from V and 1 base from J, leaving 22 bases between. Germline CDR1 reads SNHLY; CDR2 reads FYNNEI. The CDR3 runs to 17 residues. CDR3 region: CASQAWVGAFGTDTQYF. The CDR3, as DNA: TGTGCCAGCCAAGCGTGGGTGGGGGCCTTTGGCACAGATACGCAGTATTTT.

The V and J genes are TRBV28 and TRBJ2-7; 7 positions match TRBD2. The CDR3 length is 14 residues. J was trimmed by 4 bases and V by 4 bases; bases with no gene match: 7. CDR1 MDHEN and CDR2 SYDVKM come from the germline V gene. The CDR3 DNA is TGTGCCAGCAGTTCCTTCGGGACTAATTACGAGCAGTACTTC. This gives the protein CASSSFGTNYEQYF.

The genes are TRBV4-1 and TRBJ1-2; D not certain. Germline-derived CDR1 and CDR2 are MGHRA and YSYEKL. The CDR3 is 12 amino acids. V was cut by 4 bases and J by 4 bases, with 7 bases left in between. The CDR3 DNA reads TGCGCCAGCAGCCCCCCAGGCTATGGCTACACCTTC. This sequence encodes CASSPPGYGYTF.

This chain connects TRBV14 to TRBJ2-1; TRBD2 matches at 11 bases. The germline gives CDR1 SGHDN, CDR2 FVKESK. CDR3 length equals 17 residues. V shed 5 bases and J 6 bases; nucleotides not matched to a gene: 12. Written as DNA, the CDR3 is TGTGCCAGCAGCAAGCGACTCTCTAGCGGGGGGCCCAATGAGCAGTTCTTC. This codes for CASSKRLSSGGPNEQFF.

The genes are TRBV5-1 and TRBJ1-1; D remains unclear. Germline CDR1 reads SGHRS; CDR2 reads YFSETQ. V lost 2 bases, J lost 2 bases, and 10 bases lay in between. CDR3 size: 14 residues. CDR3 in amino acids: CASSLRALNTEAFF. The DNA for the CDR3 is TGCGCCAGCAGCTTAAGAGCACTTAACACTGAAGCTTTCTTT.

This chain links TRBV5-8 with TRBJ1-2; D is uncertain. Trimming took 6 bases from V and 5 from J, leaving 14 bases between them. CDR3 size: 13 residues. Germline CDR1 is SGHTS and CDR2 is YDEGEE. The CDR3 DNA reads as TGTGCCAGCAACCTACAGAATTTATATGGCTACACCTTC. It yields the protein CASNLQNLYGYTF.

The gene calls are TRBV18 and TRBJ2-3; 10 bases map to TRBD1. Looked up from germline, CDR1 is KGHSH and CDR2 is LQKENI. J gave up 3 bases and V 5 bases, and 2 bases lay outside the gene matches. The CDR3 is 14 residues long. For the CDR3, the DNA is TGTGCCAGCTCAAGACAGGGGGCAACAGATACGCAGTATTTT. Translated: CASSRQGATDTQYF.

The J gene is TRBJ2-1, the V gene TRBV20-1; D gene ambiguous. V gave up 8 bases and J gave up 8 bases, with 10 bases separating them. Germline CDR1 DFQATT, CDR2 SNEGSKA (reference sequence). This CDR3 has 10 residues. CDR3 sequence reads: CSPSRDEQFF. The CDR3 DNA reads TGCAGTCCGTCCCGGGATGAGCAGTTCTTC.

The chain has TRBV5-4 and TRBJ2-6, with 7 bases lining up with TRBD2. The CDR3 is 16 amino acids. Germline CDR1 reads SGHNT; CDR2 reads YYREEE (reference sequence). V was clipped by 0 bases and J by 4 bases; unmatched bases: 4. The CDR3 spells CASSLVGGIGANVLTF. The CDR3 nucleotides read TGTGCCAGCAGCTTGGTCGGGGGGATAGGGGCCAACGTCCTGACTTTC.

The CDR3 reads CATSDAAGAEAFF. The CDR3 coding sequence is TGTGCCACCAGTGACGCGGCCGGGGCTGAAGCTTTCTTT. V is TRBV24-1 and J is TRBJ1-1, with D uncertain. With 4 bases removed from V and 6 bases from J, the gap between germline ends came to 11 bases. The CDR3 consists of 13 residues. The germline CDR1 and CDR2 sequences are KGHDR and SFDVKD.

This clone occurred once. The V gene is TRBV7-2, the J gene TRBJ2-7; 8 positions agree with TRBD1. CDR3 length equals 13 residues. Germline lookup yields CDR1 SGHTA and CDR2 FQGNSA. Trimming removed 5 bases from V and 6 bases from J; junction bases left unmatched: 6. The CDR3 DNA reads as TGTGCCAGCAGCGCCCGGACAGGGCTCGAGCAGTACTTC. It codes for CASSARTGLEQYF.

The chain employs TRBV5-1 and TRBJ1-6; the match to TRBD1 covers 8 bases. The CDR3 covers 16 residues. The V gene's germline CDR1 is SGHRS and CDR2 YFSETQ. With V trimmed by 0 bases and J by 9 bases, 8 bases remained unmatched. The DNA of the CDR3 is TGCGCCAGCAGCTTGGATCCCCAAGGACAGGGTTCACCCCTCCACTTT. It is translated as CASSLDPQGQGSPLHF.

This clone was found a few times. The chain has TRBV4-3 and TRBJ2-3, with 9 positions matching TRBD1. Trimming at V came to 1 base and at J to 4 bases, leaving 6 bases not matched to a gene. Per germline, CDR1 LGHNA and CDR2 YSLEER. This CDR3 contains 16 residues. The CDR3 DNA sequence: TGCGCCAGCAGCCAAGGGTCCGGGACAGGGTCAGATACGCAGTATTTT. Protein product: CASSQGSGTGSDTQYF.

This sequence joins TRBV29-1 and TRBJ1-2; D is uncertain. The germline V gene has CDR1 SQVTM and CDR2 ANQGSEA. V was clipped by 8 bases and J by 6 bases, with 16 bases between them. The CDR3 totals 12 residues. For the CDR3, the DNA is TGCAGCCTGAGGGAGGGTGAGAATGGCTACACCTTC. Translated: CSLREGENGYTF.

The chain is built from TRBV28 and TRBJ2-1, with D possibly matching TRBD1 (6 bases). The V and J ends lost 5 bases and 0 bases respectively, with 11 bases between them. CDR1 is MDHEN, CDR2 SYDVKM, per germline. The CDR3 runs 15 residues. The CDR3 nucleotides are TGTGCCAGCAGTCAACAGGGTGGCTCCTACAATGAGCAGTTCTTC. It translates to CASSQQGGSYNEQFF. The full variable domain, in which reference TRBV28 and TRBJ2-1 provide the parts outside the CDR3, is DVKVTQSSRYLVKRTGEKVFLECVQDMDHENMFWYRQDPGLGLRLIYFSYDVKMKEKGDIPEGYSVSREKKERFSLILESASTNQTSMYLCASSQQGGSYNEQFFGPGTRLTVL.

This clone has only one observation. The gene calls are TRBV24-1 and TRBJ1-4; D uncertain. V lost 7 bases and J lost 4, with 9 bases in between. This CDR3 comprises 13 residues. The V gene's germline CDR1 is KGHDR and CDR2 SFDVKD. The CDR3 reads CATSRGYNEKLFF. As DNA, the CDR3 is TGTGCCACCAGCCGGGGATATAATGAAAAACTGTTTTTT.

The V call is TRBV6-1, the J call TRBJ2-3, with 9 bases matching TRBD2. The CDR3 length is 16 residues. V lost 2 bases to trimming and J lost 2 bases; unmatched junction nucleotides: 5. Germline CDR1 and CDR2: MNHNS and SASEGT. CDR3 DNA sequence: TGTGCCAGCAGTGAAAGGCGGGGGGGGTACACAGATACGCAGTATTTT. Its translation is CASSERRGGYTDTQYF.

V and J are TRBV5-1 and TRBJ1-4; D not certain. This CDR3 is built from 13 residues. Deletions cut 4 bases from V and 3 bases from J, with 7 bases between. Germline assignment: CDR1 SGHRS and CDR2 YFSETQ. CDR3 nucleotide sequence: TGCGCCAGCAGCGGGGAGGCTAATGAAAAACTGTTTTTT. Translated: CASSGEANEKLFF. Filled out from reference TRBV5-1 and TRBJ1-4, the complete variable domain reads KAGVTQTPRYLIKTRGQQVTLSCSPISGHRSVSWYQQTPGQGLQFLFEYFSETQRNKGNFPGRFSGRQFSNSRSEMNVSTLELGDSALYLCASSGEANEKLFFGSGTQLSVL.

The gene calls are TRBV6-2 or TRBV6-3 and TRBJ2-7; TRBD1 is a possible D gene (6 bases). Germline loops: CDR1 MNHEY, CDR2 SVGEGT. V was trimmed by 4 bases and J by 3 bases, leaving 13 bases between them. CDR3 length equals 14 residues. Written as DNA, the CDR3 is TGTGCCAGCAGTTCAACTTCAGGGGTCTACGAGCAGTACTTC. Its protein is CASSSTSGVYEQYF.

The V call is TRBV5-8, the J call TRBJ2-7; D possibly corresponds to TRBD2 (6 bases). The CDR3 loop spans 14 amino acids. In germline, CDR1 is SGHTS, CDR2 YDEGEE. The ends were cut back, 2 bases at V and 6 bases at J, with 15 bases in the middle. The CDR3 region has the DNA TGTGCCAGCAGCTTCGGAGGGAATCTGGGCGAGCAGTACTTC. Its translation is CASSFGGNLGEQYF.